Listed below are T cell receptor beta chains from one sample, sequenced in a study of blood T cell repertoires in COVID-19. Clones were sequenced by immunoSEQ multiplex PCR, and TCRdb holds only the in-frame ones, with some missing. The sample consists of fewer than 40,000 clones, roughly nine tenths of them appearing once. The sequenced material came from peripheral blood. The source is a human donor in a cohort sampled during active COVID-19. Both conserved end residues are part of each CDR3. The order of the fields is D gene, V gene, J gene, CDR3 protein, CDR3 DNA. A D gene is named only where the DNA matches it firmly.

D: .; V: TRBV6-5; J: TRBJ2-1; CDR3: CASRSPYNEQFF; DNA: TGTGCCAGCAGGAGCCCTTACAATGAGCAGTTCTTC
D: .; V: TRBV5-1; J: TRBJ1-1; CDR3: CASSFAVGDTEAFF; DNA: TGCGCCAGCAGCTTTGCTGTAGGGGACACTGAAGCTTTCTTT
D: TRBD1; V: TRBV18; J: TRBJ1-1; CDR3: CASSRHRTGLSTEAFF; DNA: TGTGCCAGCTCACGTCACCGGACAGGGTTGAGCACTGAAGCTTTCTTT
D: .; V: TRBV13; J: TRBJ1-1; CDR3: CASRRYEAFF; DNA: TGTGCCAGCCGGAGATATGAAGCTTTCTTT
D: TRBD1; V: TRBV11-3; J: TRBJ2-1; CDR3: CASSSGQGAWDEQFF; DNA: TGTGCCAGCAGCTCCGGACAGGGGGCTTGGGATGAGCAGTTCTTC
D: .; V: TRBV7-3; J: TRBJ2-3; CDR3: CASSLGWEADTQYF; DNA: TGTGCCAGCAGCTTGGGGTGGGAGGCAGATACGCAGTATTTT
D: TRBD1; V: TRBV3-1/TRBV3-2; J: TRBJ1-5; CDR3: CASSETGGSGQPQHF; DNA: TGTGCCAGCAGCGAAACAGGGGGCTCCGGTCAGCCCCAGCATTTT
D: TRBD1; V: TRBV7-9; J: TRBJ2-2; CDR3: CASTRTGSTGELFF; DNA: TGTGCCAGCACCCGGACAGGGAGTACCGGGGAGCTGTTTTTT
D: .; V: TRBV29-1; J: TRBJ1-1; CDR3: CSAGGGGTENTEAFF; DNA: TGCAGCGCCGGGGGGGGCGGGACTGAGAACACTGAAGCTTTCTTT
D: .; V: TRBV3-1/TRBV3-2; J: TRBJ2-5; CDR3: CASSPGSSPFETQYF; DNA: TGTGCCAGCAGCCCGGGTAGCAGCCCTTTTGAGACCCAGTACTTC
D: .; V: TRBV27; J: TRBJ1-2; CDR3: CASSLGRGNYGYTF; DNA: TGTGCCAGCAGTTTAGGACGCGGGAACTATGGCTACACCTTC
D: TRBD1; V: TRBV6-5; J: TRBJ1-1; CDR3: CASSLSEGAMTEAFF; DNA: TGTGCCAGCAGCCTTTCGGAGGGGGCAATGACTGAAGCTTTCTTT
D: TRBD2; V: TRBV2; J: TRBJ2-4; CDR3: CASTARSGGPDGHIQYF; DNA: TGTGCCAGCACTGCTAGAAGCGGGGGCCCTGACGGACACATTCAGTACTTC
D: .; V: TRBV7-2; J: TRBJ2-5; CDR3: CASSLARVTQYF; DNA: TGTGCCAGCAGCTTAGCGAGGGTAACCCAGTACTTC
D: .; V: TRBV6-6; J: TRBJ2-3; CDR3: CASSPRGTDTQYF; DNA: TGTGCCAGCAGCCCCAGGGGCACAGATACGCAGTATTTT
D: .; V: TRBV20-1; J: TRBJ1-2; CDR3: CSASDGYTF; DNA: TGCAGTGCTAGCGATGGCTACACCTTC
D: .; V: TRBV14; J: TRBJ2-1; CDR3: CASSYSFGTVYNEQFF; DNA: TGTGCCAGCAGTTACAGCTTCGGGACTGTATACAATGAGCAGTTCTTC
D: .; V: TRBV28; J: TRBJ1-2; CDR3: CASTRGYGYTF; DNA: TGTGCCAGCACCCGGGGATATGGCTACACCTTC
D: .; V: TRBV2; J: TRBJ2-2; CDR3: CAFPEQNTGELFF; DNA: TGTGCCTTCCCAGAACAGAACACCGGGGAGCTGTTTTTT
D: .; V: TRBV25-1; J: TRBJ1-1; CDR3: CASSETHDTEAFF; DNA: TGTGCCAGCAGTGAAACACACGACACTGAAGCTTTCTTT
D: .; V: TRBV3-1/TRBV3-2; J: TRBJ1-1; CDR3: CASSQARRVDRTNTEAFF; DNA: TGTGCCAGCAGCCAAGCGCGCAGGGTGGACCGTACGAACACTGAAGCTTTCTTT
D: .; V: TRBV7-9; J: TRBJ1-2; CDR3: CASSPDGGHGYTF; DNA: TGTGCCAGCAGTCCCGACGGGGGGCACGGCTACACCTTC